The TCR beta chain under discussion was sequenced for a study of shared clonotypes between healthy human individuals. Whole-study findings and limits: Sampling was confined to blood; repertoires within tissues likely differ.

Assay: immunoSEQ multiplex PCR; the TCRdb copy retains only in-frame clones and omits some. Of 95,000 to 120,000 clones listed, around two thirds are singletons. The CDR3 is made up of 17 amino acids. V was pared by 6 bases and J by 5 bases, with 18 bases of the junction left unmatched. In germline, CDR1 is MDHEN, CDR2 SYDVKM. Remarks on this clone: Its cognate antigen is unknown.

The source material was memory CD8+ T cells sorted from blood. Subset here: CD45RO+ cells pooled with CCR7-negative TemRA cells. This chain uses TRBV28 with TRBJ2-5, with TRBD2 matching 7 bases. This clonotype was obtained from a woman aged 25 to 39 in good health. Here the CDR3 DNA reads TGTGCCAGCAGAAATCCGGGGGGTCTATCGGGCCCCGAGACCCAGTACTTC. Translating it yields CASRNPGGLSGPETQYF.